This entry lists 30 T cell receptor beta chains sequenced from one sample in a study of CD8+ T cells in alopecia areata. Treatment of the sample: oral pan-JAK inhibitor, 5-10 mg twice daily. Extraction and reverse transcription of RNA yielded cDNA as the sequencing template. Sequencing was performed with immunoSEQ multiplex PCR; in TCRdb, only in-frame clones are kept and a portion is missing. The sample has 150,000 to 200,000 clones; 50% to 65% are singletons. The sequencing here drew on CD4+ T cells sorted from blood, taken at week 24, from a patient treated with tofacitinib. These receptors originate from a human donor with alopecia areata.

This clone was seen only a few times. The chain is built from TRBV18 and TRBJ2-5; 7 bases are shared with TRBD1. This CDR3 has 14 amino acids. Per the germline V gene, CDR1 is KGHSH and CDR2 is LQKENI. Trimming at V came to 3 bases and at J to 1 base, leaving 2 bases not matched to a gene. CDR3 region: CASSPRTGQETQYF. The CDR3 bases are TGTGCCAGCTCACCCCGGACAGGCCAAGAGACCCAGTACTTC.

In DNA, the CDR3 is TGTGCCAGCAGCTTCGAACTAGCGGGGGGCCTCACAGATACGCAGTATTTT. It is translated as CASSFELAGGLTDTQYF. The V gene is TRBV7-2, the J gene TRBJ2-3; 12 bases are a match to TRBD2. Unmatched junction bases numbered 6, after V lost 3 bases and J lost 2 bases. The CDR3 contains 17 residues. Germline loops: CDR1 SGHTA, CDR2 FQGNSA.

The chain is built from TRBV15 and TRBJ1-1; no clear D gene. V was pared by 6 bases and J by 3 bases, with 11 bases between. The V gene's germline CDR1 is LNHNV and CDR2 YYDKDF (reference sequence). CDR3 size: 13 residues. CDR3 protein: CATSGRMDTEAFF. In DNA, the CDR3 is TGTGCCACCAGTGGAAGGATGGACACTGAAGCTTTCTTT.

The chain employs TRBV15 and TRBJ1-1; tentatively, D is TRBD1 (6 bases). CDR3 length: 15 residues. In germline, CDR1 is LNHNV, CDR2 YYDKDF (reference sequence). Between the trimmed V and J ends, which lost 2 bases and 6 bases, there was a span of 16 bases. The CDR3 DNA reads as TGTGCCACCAGCAGAAGGACCGGGACATTTCCTGAAGCTTTCTTT. Translation gives CATSRRTGTFPEAFF.

This clone has a handful of counts. This chain connects TRBV7-3 to TRBJ2-1; 9 bases agree with TRBD1. CDR3 size: 19 residues. J was trimmed by 1 base and V by 2 bases; bases with no gene match: 12. Germline V lookup: CDR1 SGHTA, CDR2 FQGTGA. The CDR3 sequence: CASSLRGQGLNGSYNEQFF. The CDR3 coding sequence is TGTGCCAGCAGCTTACGGGGACAGGGTTTGAATGGGTCCTACAATGAGCAGTTCTTC. Based on the CDR3 plus reference TRBV7-3 and TRBJ2-1, the full variable domain is GAGVSQTPSNKVTEKGKYVELRCDPISGHTALYWYRQSLGQGPEFLIYFQGTGAADDSGLPNDRFFAVRPEGSVSTLKIQRTERGDSAVYLCASSLRGQGLNGSYNEQFFGPGTRLTVL.

This chain joins TRBV15 and TRBJ1-5; TRBD1 matches 8 bases. CDR3 length equals 15 residues. Losses at the gene ends were 2 bases for V and 7 bases for J; bases not matched to a gene: 7. CDR1 is LNHNV and CDR2 is YYDKDF in the germline V gene (reference sequence). CDR3 amino acids: CATSRRTGSLQPQHF. The CDR3 nucleotides read TGTGCCACCAGCAGACGGACAGGGAGTTTGCAGCCCCAGCATTTT.

The J gene is TRBJ2-7, the V gene TRBV29-1; 8 nucleotides align to TRBD1. The CDR3 runs 13 residues. V shed 5 bases, J shed 3 bases, and the junction held 6 bases outside the gene matches. The germline V gene encodes CDR1 SQVTM and CDR2 ANQGSEA. The CDR3 is CSVYNRGNYEQYF. Written as DNA, the CDR3 is TGCAGCGTTTATAACAGGGGGAACTACGAGCAGTACTTC.

The chain has TRBV30 and TRBJ1-2, with D unresolved. Germline V gene data show CDR1 as GTSNPN and CDR2 as SVGIG (reference sequence). The CDR3 is made up of 12 amino acids. V lost 1 base to trimming and J lost 6 bases, with 9 bases between them. CDR3: CAWSDRGDGYTF. For the CDR3, the DNA is TGTGCCTGGAGTGACAGAGGTGATGGCTACACCTTC.

This clone was counted once. This chain joins TRBV7-2 and TRBJ2-1; the D gene is possibly TRBD2 (6 bases). The CDR3 is 14 residues long. Trimming shortened V by 4 bases and J by 7 bases, and 14 bases separated the two germline ends. Per the germline V gene, CDR1 is SGHTA and CDR2 is FQGNSA. CDR3 residues: CASSSRLGQNEQFF. In nucleotides, the CDR3 is TGTGCCAGCAGCTCCCGACTAGGCCAGAATGAGCAGTTCTTC.

The chain has TRBV10-3 and TRBJ1-4; D not certain. The germline V gene encodes CDR1 ENHRY and CDR2 SYGVKD. Trimming took 10 bases from V and 5 from J, leaving 14 bases between them. The length of the CDR3 is 13 residues. In nucleotides, the CDR3 is TGTGCCACAACAGCCTTCGACAATGAAAAACTGTTTTTT. Its translation is CATTAFDNEKLFF.

The V call is TRBV2, the J call TRBJ1-2; 9 bases map to TRBD1. Trimming removed 6 bases from V and 6 bases from J; junction bases left unmatched: 5. CDR1 is SNHLY, CDR2 FYNNEI, per germline. There are 13 residues in the CDR3. CDR3 nucleotides: TGTGCCAGCAGGGCTGGACAGGGGAATGGCTACACCTTC. This codes for CASRAGQGNGYTF.

This clone was recorded only once. The gene calls are TRBV29-1 and TRBJ2-7; 10 nucleotides align to TRBD1. Looked up from germline, CDR1 is SQVTM and CDR2 is ANQGSEA. V dropped 6 bases and J dropped 0; count of bases not matched to a gene: 5. This CDR3 has 14 amino acids. CDR3 amino acids: CSVLGTGASYEQYF. CDR3 nucleotide sequence: TGCAGCGTCCTGGGGACAGGGGCCTCCTACGAGCAGTACTTC.

The rearrangement joins TRBV29-1 to TRBJ1-2; 10 positions match TRBD1. J was trimmed by 7 bases and V by 7 bases; bases with no gene match: 9. Per germline, CDR1 SQVTM and CDR2 ANQGSEA. This CDR3 has 13 amino acids. The CDR3 nucleotides are TGCAGCGCTGTGACAGGGGGCTATGGTGGCTACACCTTC. This translates into CSAVTGGYGGYTF.

This clone has only a few counts. This CDR3 is CAASNAGKPYEQYF. The CDR3 DNA reads as TGCGCCGCTTCAAATGCGGGGAAACCATACGAGCAGTACTTC. The chain has TRBV10-1 and TRBJ2-7; perhaps TRBD2 as D (6 bases). This CDR3 has 14 amino acids. The V and J ends lost 11 bases and 4 bases respectively, with 21 bases between them. In germline, CDR1 is WNHNN, CDR2 SYGVQD (reference sequence).

The chain employs TRBV10-3 and TRBJ1-2, with D uncertain. The germline V gene encodes CDR1 ENHRY and CDR2 SYGVKD. The V end lost 6 bases, the J end lost 6 bases, and 11 bases lay between the germline ends. The CDR3 is 12 residues long. This CDR3 reads CAISNVGNGYTF. DNA of the CDR3: TGTGCCATCAGCAACGTAGGGAATGGCTACACCTTC.

This clone was observed a few times. The chain recombines TRBV2 with TRBJ2-5; maybe TRBD2 (5 bases). V dropped 4 bases and J dropped 5 bases, with 8 bases sitting between them. The germline gives CDR1 SNHLY, CDR2 FYNNEI. The CDR3 contains 12 residues. The CDR3 sequence is CASSGSGETQYF. CDR3 DNA sequence: TGTGCCAGCAGTGGGTCGGGGGAGACCCAGTACTTC.

This clone has just one count. This chain uses TRBV6-5 with TRBJ2-3; tentatively, D is TRBD1 or TRBD2 (6 bases each). The CDR3 consists of 15 residues. V lost 5 bases to trimming and J lost 1 base, with 13 bases between them. Germline-derived CDR1 and CDR2 are MNHEY and SVGAGI. The CDR3 DNA reads as TGTGCCAGCAGTACGCCGGGGGCGGGCACAGATACGCAGTATTTT. Translated, it gives CASSTPGAGTDTQYF.

The chain employs TRBV4-1 and TRBJ2-3; D gene uncertain. V shed 6 bases and J shed 1 base, with 17 bases lying between them. This CDR3 comprises 16 residues. Germline V gene lookup returns CDR1 MGHRA and CDR2 YSYEKL. The CDR3 loop is CASSRTPLLGTDTQYF. DNA of the CDR3: TGCGCCAGCAGTCGAACGCCCTTATTGGGCACAGATACGCAGTATTTT.

The chain joins TRBV5-6 to TRBJ1-2, with D possibly TRBD1 on 6 matching bases. Trimming took 4 bases from V and 3 from J, leaving 13 bases between them. Germline CDR1 SGHDT, CDR2 YYEEEE. This CDR3 is 14 amino acids long. The CDR3 DNA reads as TGTGCCAGCAGCGGGCGACAGGTATACTATGGCTACACCTTC. It encodes CASSGRQVYYGYTF.

This clone was counted a single time. The chain is built from TRBV4-2 and TRBJ2-4; perhaps TRBD2 as D (7 bases). Germline CDR1 LGHNA, CDR2 YNFKEQ. V lost 4 bases and J lost 6, with 16 bases in between. This CDR3 spans 15 amino acids. CDR3: CASSLKQGGRNIQYF. The CDR3 DNA sequence: TGTGCCAGCAGCCTTAAACAGGGAGGGAGAAACATTCAGTACTTC.

This clone has a handful of counts. The same CDR3 can be traced to other DNA sequences in this sample. The chain carries TRBV7-9 and TRBJ1-1; D ambiguous. With 3 bases removed from V and 2 bases from J, the gap between germline ends came to 4 bases. Germline CDR1 SEHNR, CDR2 FQNEAQ (reference sequence). This CDR3 comprises 12 residues. The CDR3 DNA is TGTGCCAGCAGCTTCTCCAACACTGAAGCTTTCTTT. The encoded protein is CASSFSNTEAFF.

This clone appeared once. This sequence joins TRBV27 and TRBJ1-1; D gene unclear. The V gene's germline CDR1 is MNHEY and CDR2 SMNVEV (reference sequence). The CDR3 is made up of 13 amino acids. V gave up 1 base and J gave up 0 bases, with 3 bases separating them. The CDR3: CASSLFVNTEAFF. In DNA, the CDR3 is TGTGCCAGCAGTTTATTCGTGAACACTGAAGCTTTCTTT.

This chain links TRBV9 with TRBJ2-1, with 8 bases aligning to TRBD2. CDR1 and CDR2 from the germline V gene are SGDLS and YYNGEE. The CDR3 extends over 18 amino acids. V lost 4 bases and J lost 5; bases outside the gene matches: 17. Here the CDR3 reads CASSSTTPGLERNNEQFF. The CDR3 DNA sequence: TGTGCCAGCAGCTCCACGACACCGGGACTAGAGCGTAACAATGAGCAGTTCTTC.

This clone was counted ten times or more. V and J are TRBV16 and TRBJ2-7; D possibly corresponds to TRBD1 (5 bases). The CDR3 is 13 amino acids. V lost 1 base, J lost 3 bases, and 7 bases lay in between. Per germline, CDR1 KGHSY and CDR2 FQNENV. In DNA form, the CDR3 reads TGTGCCAGCAGCCAATGGGGCGGCTACGAGCAGTACTTC. Amino acids: CASSQWGGYEQYF.

This chain links TRBV30 with TRBJ1-1; D call uncertain. The CDR3 is made up of 13 amino acids. The V and J ends lost 4 bases and 2 bases respectively, with 11 bases between them. Germline values: CDR1 GTSNPN, CDR2 SVGIG (reference sequence). CDR3 region: CAWMGSRNTEAFF. In DNA form, the CDR3 reads TGTGCCTGGATGGGTAGTAGAAACACTGAAGCTTTCTTT.

The gene calls are TRBV10-3 and TRBJ2-3; 9 nucleotides agree with TRBD2. Germline V gene data show CDR1 as ENHRY and CDR2 as SYGVKD. This CDR3 region has 12 residues. V trimming: 10 bases; J trimming: 6 bases; junction bases outside the gene matches: 5. CDR3 sequence reads: CATTSGPDTQYF. CDR3 coding DNA: TGTGCCACAACTAGCGGGCCCGATACGCAGTATTTT.

V is TRBV7-9 and J is TRBJ1-2, with D possibly being TRBD1 (6 bases). Trimming cost V 5 bases and J 4 bases, with 14 bases left between them. Per germline, CDR1 SEHNR and CDR2 FQNEAQ (reference sequence). This CDR3 comprises 14 residues. CDR3 coding DNA: TGTGCCAGCAGCCCGAGACAGGTGGTCTATGGCTACACCTTC. Protein sequence: CASSPRQVVYGYTF.

This clone was seen more than once but under ten times. The chain links TRBV29-1 to TRBJ2-5; 7 nucleotides match TRBD2. The germline V gene has CDR1 SQVTM and CDR2 ANQGSEA. The CDR3 is 13 residues long. For the CDR3, the DNA is TGCAGTGGGGCGGGGGTCCTCCAAGAGACCCAGTACTTC. Protein sequence: CSGAGVLQETQYF.

The V gene is TRBV5-6, the J gene TRBJ2-2, with a weak D call TRBD2 (6 bases). The CDR3 has 13 amino acids. V was shortened by 4 bases and J by 8 bases, with 12 bases between the two germline ends. Per germline, CDR1 SGHDT and CDR2 YYEEEE. The CDR3, as DNA: TGTGCCAGCAGCCGCGGGGCGGGGGGGGAGCTGTTTTTT. Translated, it gives CASSRGAGGELFF.

The chain couples TRBV30 to TRBJ1-2, with a weak D call TRBD1 (5 bases). Germline CDR1 GTSNPN, CDR2 SVGIG (reference sequence). With 5 bases removed from V and 0 bases from J, the gap between germline ends came to 13 bases. There are 14 residues in the CDR3. The CDR3 DNA reads TGTGCCTGGGGCAGACAGATTGCTAACTATGGCTACACCTTC. Translation gives CAWGRQIANYGYTF.